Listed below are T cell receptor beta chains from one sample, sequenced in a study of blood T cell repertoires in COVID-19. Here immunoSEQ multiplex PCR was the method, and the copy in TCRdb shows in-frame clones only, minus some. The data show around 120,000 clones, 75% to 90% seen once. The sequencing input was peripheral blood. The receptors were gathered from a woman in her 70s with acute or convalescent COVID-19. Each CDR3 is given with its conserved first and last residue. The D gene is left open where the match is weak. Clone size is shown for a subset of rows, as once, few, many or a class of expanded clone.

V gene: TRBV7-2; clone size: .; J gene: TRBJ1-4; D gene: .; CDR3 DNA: TGTGCCAGCAGCCCAGGAGGGGCAACTAATGAAAAACTGTTTTTT; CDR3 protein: CASSPGGATNEKLFF
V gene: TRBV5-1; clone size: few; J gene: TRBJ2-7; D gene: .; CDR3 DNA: TGCGCCAGCAGCTTGGTCAGGGATCCCTACGAGCAGTACTTC; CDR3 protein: CASSLVRDPYEQYF
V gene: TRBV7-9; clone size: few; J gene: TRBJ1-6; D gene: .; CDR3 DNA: TGTGCCAGCAGCTTAGCACCCGGCGGTTCACCCCTCCACTTT; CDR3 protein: CASSLAPGGSPLHF
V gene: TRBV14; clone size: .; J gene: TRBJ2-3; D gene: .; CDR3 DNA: TGTGCCAGCAGGGAAGGCGGGGGCACAGATACGCAGTATTTT; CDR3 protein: CASREGGGTDTQYF
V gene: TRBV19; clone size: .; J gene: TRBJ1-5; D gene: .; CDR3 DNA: TGTGCCAGTAGACGGGACATTGGAAATCAGCCCCAGCATTTT; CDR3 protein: CASRRDIGNQPQHF
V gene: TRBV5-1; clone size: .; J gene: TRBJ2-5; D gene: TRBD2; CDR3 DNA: TGCGCCAGCAGCCCAGGAGGTAGCGGGGGGCAAGAGACCCAGTACTTC; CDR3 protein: CASSPGGSGGQETQYF
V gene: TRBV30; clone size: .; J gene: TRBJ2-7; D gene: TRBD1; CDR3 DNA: TGTGCCTGGAAACGCGGGACAGGGGGCTCTAGGGAGCAGTACTTC; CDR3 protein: CAWKRGTGGSREQYF
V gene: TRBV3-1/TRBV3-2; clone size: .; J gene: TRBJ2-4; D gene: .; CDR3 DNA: TGTGCCAGCAGCCAAGATCCTAGCCCGAAGTACTTC; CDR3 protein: CASSQDPSPKYF
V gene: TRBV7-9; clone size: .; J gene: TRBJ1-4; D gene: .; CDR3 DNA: TGTGCCAGCAGCTTAGCCCCCCAGGGTAATGAAAAACTGTTTTTT; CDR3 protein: CASSLAPQGNEKLFF
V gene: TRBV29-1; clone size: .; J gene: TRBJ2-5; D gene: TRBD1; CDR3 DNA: TGCAGCGAACGAACAGGGGGCTTCCAAGAGACCCAGTACTTC; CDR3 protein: CSERTGGFQETQYF
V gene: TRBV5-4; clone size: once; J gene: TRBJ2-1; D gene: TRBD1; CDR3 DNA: TGTGCCAGCAGGGGGGACAGGGGGCAGCATGAGCAGTTCTTC; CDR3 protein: CASRGDRGQHEQFF
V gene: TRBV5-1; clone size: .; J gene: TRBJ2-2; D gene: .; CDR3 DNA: TGCGCCAGCAGCTTGGTTCCAGCGCAAAACACCGGGGAGCTGTTTTTT; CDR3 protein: CASSLVPAQNTGELFF
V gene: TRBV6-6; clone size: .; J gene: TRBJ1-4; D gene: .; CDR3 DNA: TGTGCCAGCAGTCCACGGACAGCAGAAAAACTGTTTTTT; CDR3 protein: CASSPRTAEKLFF
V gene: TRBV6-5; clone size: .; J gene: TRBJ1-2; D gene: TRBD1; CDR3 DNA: TGTGCCAGCAGACTTACAGGGGGGACCTATGGCTACACCTTC; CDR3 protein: CASRLTGGTYGYTF
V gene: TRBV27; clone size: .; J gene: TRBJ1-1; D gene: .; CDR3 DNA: TGTGCCACATCACCTTTGAGCTCGGGGAACACTGAAGCTTTCTTT; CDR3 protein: CATSPLSSGNTEAFF
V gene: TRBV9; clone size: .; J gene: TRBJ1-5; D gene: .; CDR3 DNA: TGTGCCAGCAGCCCAGAGGGGGTCAGCAATCAGCCCCAGCATTTT; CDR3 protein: CASSPEGVSNQPQHF
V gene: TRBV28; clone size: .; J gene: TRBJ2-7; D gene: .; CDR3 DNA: TGTGCCAGCAGGGCGGGACAGCCGACACCCTACGAGCAGTACTTC; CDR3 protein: CASRAGQPTPYEQYF
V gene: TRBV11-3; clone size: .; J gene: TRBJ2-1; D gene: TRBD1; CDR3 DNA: TGTGCCAGCAGCTTAGGGGGACAGGGTAGGAATGAGCAGTTCTTC; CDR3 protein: CASSLGGQGRNEQFF
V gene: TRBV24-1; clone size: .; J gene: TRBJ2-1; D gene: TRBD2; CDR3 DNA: TGTGCCACCAGTGATAGCGGGGGGGGATCCTACAATGAGCAGTTCTTC; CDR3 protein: CATSDSGGGSYNEQFF
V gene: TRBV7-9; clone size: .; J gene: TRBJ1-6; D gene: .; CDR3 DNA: TGTGCCAGCAGCTACAGGGAGGGTAATTCACCCCTCCACTTT; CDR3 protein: CASSYREGNSPLHF
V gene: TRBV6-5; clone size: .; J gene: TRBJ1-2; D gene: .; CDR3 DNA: TGTGCCAGCAGTTACTCGTCCGACAGTAACTATGGCTACACCTTC; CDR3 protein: CASSYSSDSNYGYTF
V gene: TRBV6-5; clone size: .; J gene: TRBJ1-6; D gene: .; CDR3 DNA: TGTGCCAGCAGTTCCACGGGAAACTATAATTCACCCCTCCACTTT; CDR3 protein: CASSSTGNYNSPLHF
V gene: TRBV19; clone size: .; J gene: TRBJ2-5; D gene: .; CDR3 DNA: TGTGCCAGTAGTCCTACAGGTCGCAGCGAGACCCAGTACTTC; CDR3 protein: CASSPTGRSETQYF
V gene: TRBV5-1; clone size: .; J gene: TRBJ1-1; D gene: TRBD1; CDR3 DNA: TGCGCCAGCAGCTGGCGCTTACAGGGGAGCACTGAAGCTTTCTTT; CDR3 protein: CASSWRLQGSTEAFF
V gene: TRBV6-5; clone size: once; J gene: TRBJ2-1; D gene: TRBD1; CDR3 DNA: TGTGCCAGCAGCCGGGACAGTGGTGAGCAGTTCTTC; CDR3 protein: CASSRDSGEQFF
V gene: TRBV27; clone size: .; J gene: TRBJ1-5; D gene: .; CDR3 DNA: TGTGCCAGCGCGGGCGGCTCCGATAGCAATCAGCCCCAGCATTTT; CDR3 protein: CASAGGSDSNQPQHF
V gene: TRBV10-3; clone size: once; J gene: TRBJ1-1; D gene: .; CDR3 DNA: TGTGCCACCAGTCAGGTGGAGGACACTGAAGCTTTCTTT; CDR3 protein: CATSQVEDTEAFF
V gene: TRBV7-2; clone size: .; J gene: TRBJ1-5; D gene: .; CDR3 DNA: TGTGCCAGCAGCTTAGATGGAGATAGCAATCAGCCCCAGCATTTT; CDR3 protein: CASSLDGDSNQPQHF
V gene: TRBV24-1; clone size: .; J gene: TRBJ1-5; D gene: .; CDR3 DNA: TGTGCCACCAGTGTGGCAGGGGCGGGGGATCAGCCCCAGCATTTT; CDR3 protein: CATSVAGAGDQPQHF
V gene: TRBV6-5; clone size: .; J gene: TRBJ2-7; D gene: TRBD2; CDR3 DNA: TGTGCCAGCAGTTACCGGGGGGGCTACGAGCAGTACTTC; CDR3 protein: CASSYRGGYEQYF
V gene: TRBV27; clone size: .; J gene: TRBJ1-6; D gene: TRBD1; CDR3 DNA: TGTGCCAGCAGAACGGGACAGCCGGATTCACCCCTCCACTTT; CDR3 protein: CASRTGQPDSPLHF